One and the same sample provided the 30 T cell receptor beta chains below, sequenced in a study of CD8+ T cells in alopecia areata. The sequencing template was cDNA reverse transcribed from extracted RNA. This table comes from immunoSEQ multiplex PCR, and its TCRdb copy is limited to in-frame clones, with some not included. The sample records about 200,000 clones, more than 55% being singletons. Input material: CD8+ T cells sorted from blood. The receptors stem from a human donor in good health.

This chain connects TRBV25-1 to TRBJ2-7, with D perhaps being TRBD1 or TRBD2 (5 bases each). The CDR3 is 13 amino acids. V gave up 5 bases and J gave up 6 bases, with 14 bases separating them. Per the germline V gene, CDR1 is MGHDK and CDR2 is SYGVNS. The CDR3 sequence: CASSNVGAGEQYF. The DNA of the CDR3 is TGTGCCAGCAGTAATGTTGGGGCGGGCGAGCAGTACTTC.

The table lists this clone with a few counts. This rearrangement joins TRBV7-8 to TRBJ2-2; TRBD2 matches at 10 bases. V shed 6 bases, J shed 6 bases, and the junction held 7 bases outside the gene matches. The CDR3 has 15 residues. Per germline, CDR1 SGHVS and CDR2 FQNEAQ. The CDR3 coding sequence is TGTGCCAGCAGGAGGGGGACTAGCGAGGCCGGGGAGCTGTTTTTT. Translation: CASRRGTSEAGELFF.

This clone has just a few counts. The chain combines TRBV29-1 with TRBJ2-5; perhaps D is TRBD1 or TRBD2 (6 bases each). The CDR3 contains 14 residues. Trimming took 3 bases from V and 4 from J, leaving 15 bases between them. Looked up from germline, CDR1 is SQVTM and CDR2 is ANQGSEA. In DNA form, the CDR3 reads TGCAGCGTTGATGGGGGGCGAGGGGGAGAGACCCAGTACTTC. Protein product: CSVDGGRGGETQYF.

This clone was seen only a few times. The V gene is TRBV29-1, the J gene TRBJ1-1; TRBD1 agrees at 11 bases. This CDR3 comprises 14 residues. Germline loops: CDR1 SQVTM, CDR2 ANQGSEA. V lost 2 bases to trimming and J lost 5 bases; unmatched junction nucleotides: 4. CDR3 residues: CSVELGTGGTEAFF. As DNA, the CDR3 is TGCAGCGTTGAATTGGGGACAGGGGGGACTGAAGCTTTCTTT.

A single count supports this clone. V and J are TRBV7-9 and TRBJ2-7; possible D gene TRBD1, 6 bases. Germline values: CDR1 SEHNR, CDR2 FQNEAQ (reference sequence). CDR3 length: 14 residues. The V end lost 4 bases, the J end lost 2 bases, and 12 bases lay between the germline ends. The CDR3 DNA is TGTGCCAGCAGCTCCAGACAGGAGACCTACGAGCAGTACTTC. Translation gives CASSSRQETYEQYF.

The chain links TRBV11-2 to TRBJ1-5; D is uncertain. Trimming took 2 bases from V and 7 from J, leaving 9 bases between them. The CDR3 has 13 residues. CDR1 and CDR2 (germline): SGHAT, FQNNGV. The CDR3: CASSLNDAQPQHF. CDR3 bases: TGTGCCAGCAGCTTAAACGACGCACAGCCCCAGCATTTT.

This clone came up a few times. V usage is TRBV25-1 and J usage is TRBJ1-2; no reliable D call. CDR3 size: 12 residues. The germline gives CDR1 MGHDK, CDR2 SYGVNS. The germline V and J ends were trimmed by 0 bases and 6 bases, with 5 bases remaining between them. For the CDR3, the DNA is TGTGCCAGCAGTGAATATATGAATGGCTACACCTTC. It is translated as CASSEYMNGYTF.

The chain is built from TRBV9 and TRBJ2-7; D ambiguous. Germline lookup yields CDR1 SGDLS and CDR2 YYNGEE. The CDR3 covers 11 residues. The V gene lost 7 bases and the J gene lost 5 bases, with 10 bases spanning the gap. The CDR3 nucleotides are TGTGCCAGCGGAGACAAAAACGAGCAGTACTTC. It yields the protein CASGDKNEQYF.

The gene calls are TRBV2 and TRBJ1-2; 9 bases fit TRBD1. The CDR3 is 16 residues long. Germline-derived CDR1 and CDR2 are SNHLY and FYNNEI. The ends lost 6 bases at V and 4 bases at J; junction bases unmatched: 12. CDR3 nucleotide sequence: TGTGCCAGCAGGGACCCCGGGACAGGGTTCAGCTATGGCTACACCTTC. This gives the protein CASRDPGTGFSYGYTF.

The V gene is TRBV15, the J gene TRBJ1-2; D remains ambiguous. The V end was cut by 0 bases, the J end by 7 bases, with 6 bases between. The CDR3 runs to 12 residues. Germline V CDR1 and CDR2: LNHNV, YYDKDF (reference sequence). CDR3 in amino acids: CATSRDNGGYTF. CDR3 DNA: TGTGCCACCAGCAGAGATAACGGTGGCTACACCTTC.

The chain joins TRBV28 to TRBJ2-5, with D perhaps TRBD1 or TRBD2 (5 bases each). CDR1 and CDR2 (germline): MDHEN, SYDVKM. The CDR3 has 14 amino acids. Trimming took off 4 bases at V and 5 bases at J, with 14 bases between the two ends. CDR3 DNA sequence: TGTGCCAGCAGTTACCGGCTGGGGACGGAGACCCAGTACTTC. Translation gives CASSYRLGTETQYF.

V usage is TRBV4-1 and J usage is TRBJ1-5; D is undetermined. With 3 bases removed from V and 5 bases from J, the gap between germline ends came to 14 bases. This CDR3 has 15 residues. In germline, CDR1 is MGHRA, CDR2 YSYEKL. The CDR3 DNA sequence: TGCGCCAGCAGCCAGATCTCAGAGGTCCATCAGCCCCAGCATTTT. Protein sequence: CASSQISEVHQPQHF.

The rearrangement uses TRBV30 and TRBJ1-5, with TRBD1 as a possible D gene (5 bases). Looked up from germline, CDR1 is GTSNPN and CDR2 is SVGIG (reference sequence). Trimming removed 5 bases from V and 4 bases from J, with 15 bases in between. This CDR3 contains 14 residues. This chain's CDR3 is CAWGLGQINQPQHF. In DNA form, the CDR3 reads TGTGCCTGGGGTCTGGGGCAGATAAATCAGCCCCAGCATTTT.

The chain joins TRBV29-1 to TRBJ2-6; D unclear. Germline V gene lookup returns CDR1 SQVTM and CDR2 ANQGSEA. The CDR3 consists of 13 residues. V lost 6 bases and J lost 0, with 6 bases in between. DNA of the CDR3: TGCAGCGTCCTTGCCTCTGGGGCCAACGTCCTGACTTTC. This gives the protein CSVLASGANVLTF.

This clone was recorded a few times. The V and J genes are TRBV5-1 and TRBJ2-7; D possibly corresponds to TRBD2 (5 bases). The CDR3 runs 15 residues. V was trimmed by 4 bases and J by 2 bases, leaving 16 bases between them. Germline V gene data show CDR1 as SGHRS and CDR2 as YFSETQ. DNA for the CDR3: TGCGCCAGCAGCCCTACTAGACCTATTCCCTACGAGCAGTACTTC. It is translated as CASSPTRPIPYEQYF.

This clone was observed a handful of times. The V call is TRBV29-1, the J call TRBJ1-4, with 7 positions matching TRBD1. V trimming: 8 bases; J trimming: 9 bases; junction bases outside the gene matches: 6. Germline V gene data show CDR1 as SQVTM and CDR2 as ANQGSEA. The CDR3 consists of 11 residues. The CDR3 loop is CSIRDSQKLFF. CDR3 coding DNA: TGCAGCATACGGGACAGCCAAAAACTGTTTTTT. The variable domain in full, completed from reference TRBV29-1 and TRBJ1-4, reads SAVISQKPSRDICQRGTSLTIQCQVDSQVTMMFWYRQQPGQSLTLIATANQGSEATYESGFVIDKFPISRPNLTFSTLTVSNMSPEDSSIYLCSIRDSQKLFFGSGTQLSVL.

About this clone: The identical CDR3 is also encoded by other nucleotide sequences in the sample. The chain combines TRBV5-1 with TRBJ2-5; D is ambiguous. Germline V gene data show CDR1 as SGHRS and CDR2 as YFSETQ. The length of the CDR3 is 10 residues. V gave up 5 bases and J gave up 5 bases, with 4 bases separating them. Here the CDR3 reads CASRGETQYF. The CDR3 nucleotides read TGCGCCAGCAGAGGGGAGACCCAGTACTTC.

With regard to this clone: A read error is possible here, since a much larger clone lies one base away. V usage is TRBV27 and J usage is TRBJ1-2; tentatively, D is TRBD1 (5 bases). Per germline, CDR1 MNHEY and CDR2 SMNVEV (reference sequence). The CDR3 has 12 residues. Between the trimmed V and J ends, which lost 5 bases and 3 bases, there was a span of 7 bases. DNA of the CDR3: TGTGCCAGCAGTGGGGGGGACTATGGCTACACCTTC. It yields the protein CASSGGDYGYTF.

CDR3 in DNA: TGTGCCACCAGCAGAGGGCTGGGTACTAATTCACCCCTCCACTTT. As protein: CATSRGLGTNSPLHF. The V and J genes are TRBV15 and TRBJ1-6, with D uncertain. The V gene's germline CDR1 is LNHNV and CDR2 YYDKDF (reference sequence). The V and J ends lost 1 base and 6 bases respectively, with 10 bases between them. This CDR3 has 15 amino acids.

This clone was observed a few times. This rearrangement joins TRBV5-8 to TRBJ1-5, with D possibly TRBD1 on 5 matching bases. With 1 base removed from V and 0 bases from J, the gap between germline ends came to 17 bases. The CDR3 runs 18 residues. CDR1 SGHTS and CDR2 YDEGEE come from the germline V gene. The CDR3 region has the DNA TGTGCCAGCAGCTTGCCCCGGGACTGGGATTATAGCAATCAGCCCCAGCATTTT. This codes for CASSLPRDWDYSNQPQHF. The variable domain in full, with the rest retrieved from reference TRBV5-8 and TRBJ1-5, is EAGVTQSPTHLIKTRGQQATLRCSPISGHTSVYWYQQALGLGLQFLLWYDEGEERNRGNFPPRFSGRQFPNYSSELNVNALELEDSALYLCASSLPRDWDYSNQPQHFGDGTRLSIL.

This clone was counted a few times. The chain employs TRBV19 and TRBJ1-1, with 8 bases fitting TRBD1. V lost 2 bases to trimming and J lost 3 bases; unmatched junction nucleotides: 5. The CDR3 is made up of 15 amino acids. Germline CDR1 LNHDA, CDR2 SQIVND (reference sequence). CDR3 DNA: TGTGCCAGTAGTATACAAGGGACAGGATACACTGAAGCTTTCTTT. It specifies CASSIQGTGYTEAFF.

The chain joins TRBV9 to TRBJ2-7; D tentatively reads TRBD1 or TRBD2 (6 bases each). Germline CDR1 is SGDLS and CDR2 is YYNGEE. The CDR3 consists of 14 residues. V lost 5 bases and J lost 2, with 14 bases in between. The CDR3: CASSQEGGPYEQYF. CDR3 DNA sequence: TGTGCCAGCAGTCAAGAGGGGGGCCCCTACGAGCAGTACTTC.

The chain joins TRBV27 to TRBJ2-7; D is undetermined. The CDR3 is 13 amino acids. V was clipped by 6 bases and J by 4 bases, with 13 bases between them. Germline V gene sequence: CDR1 MNHEY, CDR2 SMNVEV (reference sequence). In DNA, the CDR3 is TGTGCCAGCAGCCGCCGTGAGGCTTACGAGCAGTACTTC. It translates to CASSRREAYEQYF.

This clone was counted once. Other nucleotide sequences in the sample specify the same CDR3. The rearrangement uses TRBV27 and TRBJ2-7; tentatively, D is TRBD2 (5 bases). CDR3 length: 13 residues. Germline CDR1 and CDR2: MNHEY and SMNVEV (reference sequence). The V end was cut by 0 bases, the J end by 4 bases, with 7 bases between. The CDR3 spells CASSLSSGYEQYF. The CDR3 coding sequence is TGTGCCAGCAGTTTATCGAGCGGTTACGAGCAGTACTTC.

The genes are TRBV2 and TRBJ1-2; D unresolved. Germline V CDR1 and CDR2: SNHLY, FYNNEI. Trimming shortened V by 3 bases and J by 1 base, and 15 bases separated the two germline ends. This CDR3 has 16 amino acids. The CDR3 DNA reads TGTGCCAGCAGTGATCGTATGAGGCAGATTAACTATGGCTACACCTTC. Encoded protein: CASSDRMRQINYGYTF.

The chain carries TRBV9 and TRBJ1-1, with D maybe TRBD1 (5 bases). Deletions cut 3 bases from V and 14 bases from J, with 17 bases between. The CDR3 contains 12 residues. CDR1 and CDR2 (germline): SGDLS, YYNGEE. CDR3 in DNA: TGTGCCAGCAGCGCCGGAGGGGCGGCGCTCTTCTTT. This translates into CASSAGGAALFF.

This clone was seen only a few times. The chain links TRBV5-6 to TRBJ2-7; D possibly uses TRBD1 or TRBD2 (6 bases each). CDR1 and CDR2 from the germline V gene are SGHDT and YYEEEE. The CDR3 spans 15 residues. The V end lost 8 bases, the J end lost 4 bases, and 22 bases lay between the germline ends. The CDR3 nucleotides read TGTGCCAGTCAGCCCTCGGGGGCGCGGAATTACGAGCAGTACTTC. This gives the protein CASQPSGARNYEQYF.

The V gene is TRBV7-9, the J gene TRBJ2-3; a weak D match, TRBD2 (7 bases). CDR1 and CDR2 (germline): SEHNR, FQNEAQ (reference sequence). The V end lost 8 bases, the J end lost 3 bases, and 18 bases lay between the germline ends. This CDR3 is 15 amino acids long. CDR3: CASLLSGGPTDTQYF. CDR3 nucleotide sequence: TGTGCCAGCCTCCTGTCGGGGGGCCCGACAGATACGCAGTATTTT.

This clone was recorded a few times. The chain employs TRBV19 and TRBJ2-3; D assignment may be TRBD1 or TRBD2 (6 bases each). V shed 1 base and J shed 8 bases, with 10 bases lying between them. The length of the CDR3 is 13 residues. Germline V gives CDR1 LNHDA, CDR2 SQIVND (reference sequence). CDR3 in amino acids: CASSIAGAGTQYF. Written as DNA, the CDR3 is TGTGCCAGTAGTATAGCGGGGGCGGGTACGCAGTATTTT.

Comment on this clone: The sample has other DNA sequences that encode this CDR3 too. The rearrangement uses TRBV7-9 and TRBJ1-3; TRBD1 might be the D (6 bases). The length of the CDR3 is 15 residues. V was shortened by 5 bases and J by 0 bases, with 11 bases between the two germline ends. The germline V gene has CDR1 SEHNR and CDR2 FQNEAQ (reference sequence). The CDR3 loop is CASSPTGSSGNTIYF. For the CDR3, the DNA is TGTGCCAGCAGCCCTACAGGGTCCTCTGGAAACACCATATATTTT.